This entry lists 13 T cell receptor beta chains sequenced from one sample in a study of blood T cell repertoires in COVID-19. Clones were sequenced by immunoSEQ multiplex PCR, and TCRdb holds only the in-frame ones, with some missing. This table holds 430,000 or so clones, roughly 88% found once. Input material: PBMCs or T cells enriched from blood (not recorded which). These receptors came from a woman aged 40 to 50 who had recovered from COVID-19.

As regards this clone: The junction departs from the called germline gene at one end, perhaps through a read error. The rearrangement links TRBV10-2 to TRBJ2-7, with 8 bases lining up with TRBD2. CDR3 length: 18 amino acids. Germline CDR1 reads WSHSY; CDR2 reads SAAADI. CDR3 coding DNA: TGCGCCAGCATTTTTTGCGGGGGAGCGGGAGTTAGGACCTACCAGCAGTACTTC. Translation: CASIFCGGAGVRTYQQYF.

The CDR3 loop reads CASSQASMDTQYF. The CDR3 DNA sequence: TGCGCCAGCAGCCAAGCGAGTATGGATACGCAGTATTTT. This chain connects TRBV4-3 to TRBJ2-3; D remains unclear. Germline V gene data show CDR1 as LGHNA and CDR2 as YSLEER. The CDR3 covers 13 residues. Trimming took off 1 base at V and 6 bases at J, with 8 bases between the two ends.

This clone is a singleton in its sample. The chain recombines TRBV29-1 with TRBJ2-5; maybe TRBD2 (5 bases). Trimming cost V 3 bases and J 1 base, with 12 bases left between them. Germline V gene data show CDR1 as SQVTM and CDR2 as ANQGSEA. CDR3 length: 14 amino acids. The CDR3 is CSVEASRFQETQYF. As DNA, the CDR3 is TGCAGCGTTGAGGCTAGCAGATTCCAAGAGACCCAGTACTTC.

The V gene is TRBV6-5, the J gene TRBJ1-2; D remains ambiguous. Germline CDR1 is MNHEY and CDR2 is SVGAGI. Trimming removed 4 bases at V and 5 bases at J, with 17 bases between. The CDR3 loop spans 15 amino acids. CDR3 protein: CASSSPSAGIYGYTF. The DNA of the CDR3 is TGTGCCAGCAGTTCCCCCTCCGCCGGGATATATGGCTACACCTTC.

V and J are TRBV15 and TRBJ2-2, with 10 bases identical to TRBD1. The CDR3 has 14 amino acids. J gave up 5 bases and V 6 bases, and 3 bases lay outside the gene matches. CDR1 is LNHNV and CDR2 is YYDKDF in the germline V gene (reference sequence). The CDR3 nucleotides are TGTGCCACCAGGGGACAGGGGCTAACCGGGGAGCTGTTTTTT. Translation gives CATRGQGLTGELFF.

The CDR3 sequence is CASSLRGLRNTEAFF. As DNA, the CDR3 is TGTGCCAGCAGTCTCAGGGGGCTGAGGAACACTGAAGCTTTCTTT. The V gene is TRBV2, the J gene TRBJ1-1, with 8 bases identical to TRBD1. The CDR3 runs 15 residues. Per germline, CDR1 SNHLY and CDR2 FYNNEI. J lost 1 base, V lost 5 bases, and 6 bases had no gene match.

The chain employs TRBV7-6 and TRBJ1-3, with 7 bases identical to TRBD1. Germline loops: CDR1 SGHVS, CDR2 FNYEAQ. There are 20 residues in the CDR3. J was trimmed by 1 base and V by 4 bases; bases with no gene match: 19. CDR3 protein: CASSSPKTAGTVVSGNTIYF. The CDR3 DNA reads TGTGCCAGCAGCTCGCCGAAAACTGCCGGGACAGTTGTTTCTGGAAACACCATATATTTT.

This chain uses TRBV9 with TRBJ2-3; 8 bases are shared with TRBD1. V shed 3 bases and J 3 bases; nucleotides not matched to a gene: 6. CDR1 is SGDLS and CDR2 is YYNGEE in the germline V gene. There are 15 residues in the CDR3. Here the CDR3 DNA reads TGTGCCAGCAGCGGAGGACAGGGAATGACAGATACGCAGTATTTT. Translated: CASSGGQGMTDTQYF. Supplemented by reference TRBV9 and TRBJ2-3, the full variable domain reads DSGVTQTPKHLITATGQRVTLRCSPRSGDLSVYWYQQSLDQGLQFLIQYYNGEERAKGNILERFSAQQFPDLHSELNLSSLELGDSALYFCASSGGQGMTDTQYFGPGTRLTVL.

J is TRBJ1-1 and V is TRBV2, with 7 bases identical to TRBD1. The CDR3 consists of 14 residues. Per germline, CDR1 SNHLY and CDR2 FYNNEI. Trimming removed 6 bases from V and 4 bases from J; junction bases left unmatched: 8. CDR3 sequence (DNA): TGTGCCAGCAGCAAACAGGGGTTGGGCACTGAAGCTTTCTTT. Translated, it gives CASSKQGLGTEAFF.

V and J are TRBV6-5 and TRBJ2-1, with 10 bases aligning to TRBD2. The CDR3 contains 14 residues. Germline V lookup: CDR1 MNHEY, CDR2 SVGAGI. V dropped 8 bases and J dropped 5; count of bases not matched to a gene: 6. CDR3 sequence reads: CASEREGSHNEQFF. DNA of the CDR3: TGTGCCAGCGAGCGGGAGGGGTCCCACAATGAGCAGTTCTTC.

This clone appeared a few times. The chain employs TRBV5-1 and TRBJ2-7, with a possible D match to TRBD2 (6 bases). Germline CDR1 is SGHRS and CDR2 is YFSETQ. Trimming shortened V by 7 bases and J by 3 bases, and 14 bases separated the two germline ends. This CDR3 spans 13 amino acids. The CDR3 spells CASRVPAGYEQYF. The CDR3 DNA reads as TGCGCCAGCCGAGTGCCAGCGGGCTACGAGCAGTACTTC.

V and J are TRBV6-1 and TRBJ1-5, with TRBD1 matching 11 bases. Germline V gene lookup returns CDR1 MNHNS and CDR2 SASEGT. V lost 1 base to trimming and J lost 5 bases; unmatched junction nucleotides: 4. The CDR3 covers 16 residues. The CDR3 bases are TGTGCCAGCAGTGAAGACTGGACAGGGGGCGATCAGCCCCAGCATTTT. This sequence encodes CASSEDWTGGDQPQHF.

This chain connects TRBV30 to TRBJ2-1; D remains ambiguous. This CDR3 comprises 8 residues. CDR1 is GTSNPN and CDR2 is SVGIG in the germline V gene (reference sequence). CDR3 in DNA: TGTGATAGAGAGTATCAGTTCTTC. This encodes CDREYQFF.